These T cell receptor beta chains were read from a single sample in a study of blood T cell repertoires in COVID-19. Data came from immunoSEQ multiplex PCR; TCRdb stores just in-frame clones and leaves some out. The sample lists around 340,000 clones, 89% occurring once. The sample comprised peripheral blood. These receptors all come from a woman aged 55-69 years with COVID-19, enrolled during active disease. Both conserved end residues are part of each CDR3. D genes are given only for firm matches. The size of a clone is reported for some rows only, either as once, few or many, or as a class for expanded clones.

D gene	V gene	J gene	clone size	CDR3 DNA	CDR3 protein
TRBD1	TRBV15	TRBJ1-2	.	TGTGCCACCAGCGAGGCGACAGGGGTCAACTATGGCTACACCTTC	CATSEATGVNYGYTF
TRBD1	TRBV7-9	TRBJ1-4	.	TGTGCCAGCAGCTTAGGGGACAGGGAGGGAAAACTGTTTTTT	CASSLGDREGKLFF
TRBD1	TRBV6-5	TRBJ1-2	once	TGTGCCAGCAGGACAGGGGGCAACTATGGCTACACCTTC	CASRTGGNYGYTF
TRBD1	TRBV28	TRBJ1-3	.	TGTGCCAGCAGTCCTCTACAGGGGGATTCTGGAAACACCATATATTTT	CASSPLQGDSGNTIYF
.	TRBV7-9	TRBJ1-2	.	TGTGCCAGCAGCTCGTCGACAGGTCCCTATGGCTACACCTTC	CASSSSTGPYGYTF
TRBD2	TRBV6-5	TRBJ2-7	many	TGTGCCAGCAATATAGGGACTAGCGTGGGCTACGAGCAGTACTTC	CASNIGTSVGYEQYF
.	TRBV6-2/TRBV6-3	TRBJ2-7	.	TGTGCCAGCAGTACTAGAGCAGACTACGAGCAGTACTTC	CASSTRADYEQYF
.	TRBV7-9	TRBJ1-5	.	TGTGCCAGCAGCTCGGAGGGGCGGGGGGCAAGCAATCAGCCCCAGCATTTT	CASSSEGRGASNQPQHF
.	TRBV19	TRBJ1-3	.	TGTGCCAGTAGTGCGACAGGCTGGCCTGGAAACACCATATATTTT	CASSATGWPGNTIYF
TRBD1	TRBV9	TRBJ2-2	once	TGTGCCAGCAACGGGTTGGGACAGGCGAACACCGGGGAGCTGTTTTTT	CASNGLGQANTGELFF